This TCR beta chain was observed in a study of response to subunit inactivated influenza vaccine. At least ten counts were recorded for this clonotype. Its antigen remains unknown. TCRdb processed the RT-PCR reads anew with MiXCR; each CDR3 protein has one entry. The sample lists about 540,000 distinct CDR3 sequences; roughly 25% were seen once. Findings and limits, study-wide: T cells newly recruited by each seasonal influenza vaccination are few, the authors suggested.

The CDR3 contains 15 residues. Trimming stripped 2 bases from V and 2 bases from J, with 12 bases between. Germline V gene lookup returns CDR1 MDHEN and CDR2 SYDVKM. These data also featured in a second study, about T cells expressing NK-cell markers. That work states: As the method of synthesis, 5'RACE template switching with UMIs yielded TCR beta cDNA. Obtained from sorted CD3+CD56+NKG2C+, CD3+CD56+NKG2C- and CD3+CD56-NKG2C+ T cells were the TCR beta repertoires.

V is TRBV28 and J is TRBJ1-2; possibly TRBD1 for D (5 bases). This clonotype was obtained from a man over 45 who received an inactivated influenza vaccine. The source material was CD4+ T cells sorted from PBMCs, sampled 11 to 12 days after vaccination. The DNA for the CDR3 is TGTGCCAGCAGTTTACTCCGGGGGGAGAACTATGGCTACACCTTC. As protein: CASSLLRGENYGYTF.